One T cell receptor (beta chain) is described in this entry. These data originate in a study of shared clonotypes between healthy human individuals. Trimming shortened V by 4 bases and J by 6 bases, and 12 bases separated the two germline ends. This CDR3 has 14 amino acids. Germline-derived CDR1 and CDR2 are SNHLY and FYNNEI. Here immunoSEQ multiplex PCR was the method, and the copy in TCRdb shows in-frame clones only, minus some. Of approximately 940,000 clones listed, around three quarters were seen once; the top ten hold approximately 1.5%. The chain links TRBV2 to TRBJ2-2, with D tentatively TRBD2 (5 bases). The TCR sequence derives from a man in his late teens or twenties in good health. Sequences were obtained from memory CD4+ T cells sorted from blood. Sample subset: CD45RA-negative fraction. The CDR3 loop reads CASSAEVGPGELFF. The CDR3 DNA sequence: TGTGCCAGCAGTGCGGAGGTCGGCCCCGGGGAGCTGTTTTTT.